This entry is about one TCR beta chain. This clonotype has a handful of counts. Its specific antigen is unknown. Base qualities are not at hand, and no much larger clone is one base apart. Ophthalmopathy patients had moderately to severely active disease, with a Clinical Activity Score of 3 or more, a NOSPECS grade of 4 or more, and a disease duration of less than 3 months. Exclusion was applied to patients with uncontrolled infections, other autoimmune diseases, pregnancy or lactation. Clinical symptoms, serum thyroxine and TRAb, thyroid ultrasound, and orbital computed tomography formed the basis for the diagnoses. Ficoll-Paque density gradient centrifugation was used to isolate PBMCs from around 10 ml of fresh peripheral blood. Trizol reagent was used to extract total RNA, and RNA quality was then checked on an Agilent 2100 Bioanalyzer. These data belong to a study of T cells in Graves' hyperthyroidism and ophthalmopathy (dated by TCRdb to 2018 to 2020). Notes on the research overall: Peripheral blood samples were taken at initial diagnosis, before any treatment was given. To identify TCR V-J signatures that set the groups apart, the researchers used a discovery cohort of 90 to 100 patients, made up of 40 to 45 with Graves' ophthalmopathy and about 59 with stable Graves' hyperthyroidism. Whether ophthalmopathy could be predicted prospectively was tested in an independent validation cohort made up of some 20 hyperthyroidism patients plus 17 patients who later progressed to ophthalmopathy. For training and testing, the 100 or so patients in the discovery cohort were randomly divided in a 7:3 ratio. In addition, the study compared T-cell repertoires in thyroid tissue and in blood from a handful of Graves' hyperthyroidism patients. After sampling, hyperthyroidism patients received methimazole starting at 30 mg daily, and ophthalmopathy patients received high-dose intravenous methylprednisolone. According to the paper, TCR Vbeta CDR3 sequencing was carried out on approximately 140 peripheral blood samples, which came from around 43 ophthalmopathy, under 80 hyperthyroidism and about 17 progressor patients. Study-wide findings and limitations: Blood samples also contained most of the expanded thyroid clonotypes (frequency above 0.001), which suggests that blood repertoires may reflect thyroid immune responses. Sample size was not statistically predetermined, and blinding of investigators to group allocation was not performed. Ophthalmopathy was separated from stable hyperthyroidism by a 13 V-J signature model, with around 90% sensitivity and roughly 81% specificity obtained in cross-validation and 80%/75% obtained in testing. In validation, the model predicted progression to ophthalmopathy a median of approximately 6.3 months before onset, with roughly 71% sensitivity and 72.22% specificity.

The TCR beta CDR3 regions were amplified from the RNA transcripts. The first round of RT-PCR for the TCR CDR3 was performed with the HTBI primer set and the Qiagen OneStep RT-PCR kit. Libraries were constructed in a second round of multiplex PCR, after which size selection and purification were performed. Sequencing of the libraries was done on an Illumina HiSeq2000 using paired-end 100 bp reads. In the source study's methods: SOAPnuke was used to process the raw data, removing reads that contained adapters or uncalled bases, had a mean Phred below 15, or lacked an exact match to the constant primer or identifier. High-quality paired reads were merged using COPE v1.2.5, and each unique nucleotide sequence was defined as a clonotype. MiTCR v1.1 was used to align the clonotypes against IMGT TRBV, TRBD and TRBJ reference segments. Analysis was restricted to V-J combinations with a frequency above 0.0001, which covered 99% to 99.2% of repertoires. The TCS score was defined as F50 (clonal expansion) divided by E x V (chaos), with BLOSUM62-based TCRdist calculated between CDR3 peptides within each V-J. Welch's t-statistics and random forest reduced just over 500 V-J features to roughly 13, which were used in a naive Bayes classifier (R e1071). Through fastp at Q25 and MiXCR, TCRdb rebuilt clones from the public reads, retaining in-frame beta chains. Rows merge per CDR3 protein into single entries with the most common DNA and genes. The V and J calls here are based on TCRdb, not the publication. The sample has approximately 690,000 distinct CDR3 sequences on record, more than 12% of them singletons. In total, the top ten clones hold under 15% of the sample.

Based on the germline V gene, the CDR1 and CDR2 sequences are ENHRY and SYGVKD. Inclusive of the bounding cysteine and phenylalanine, the CDR3 is 14 residues long. The kept DNA is CDR3 alone, 42 bases in frame from the first base. Relative to germline, V is 6 bases shorter and J is 2 bases shorter, with 13 bases between their ends. This receptor was taken from a woman in her forties or fifties with Graves' ophthalmopathy. Sequencing used blood. This chain is built from TRBV10-3 and TRBJ2-5; matching of 6 bases hints at TRBD2 as the D gene. CDR3 reads: CAIRTSGGQETQYF. The base sequence is TGTGCCATCAGGACTTCCGGGGGACAAGAGACCCAGTACTTC.